The 24 T cell receptor beta chains given below trace back to one sample, sequenced in a study of CXCR3-negative and CXCR3-positive naive CD8 T cells. TRB cDNA was prepared as libraries by UMI-labeled 5' RACE. With the 5' RACE reads reprocessed, TCRdb shows one record per CDR3 protein and no DNA. The repertoire shows approximately 100,000 distinct CDR3 sequences; the top ten hold around 1.5%. The sequencing sample was made of naive CXCR3- CD8+ T cells from blood. Subset: CD45RO-CCR7+CD27+CD95- naive CD8+ T cells lacking CXCR3 (TNR3-). These receptor sequences come from a human donor in good health. Some clones in this sample may be carry-over from other donors' samples.

The chain carries TRBV29-1 and TRBJ2-5; TCRdb's D call of TRBD1 is untestable without DNA. CDR1 is SQVTM, CDR2 ANQGSEA, per germline. The CDR3 is 13 amino acids. CDR3 loop: CSVEDGIQETQYF.

The chain is built from TRBV19 and TRBJ2-1; the TRBD2 assignment by TCRdb is unverifiable without DNA. The CDR3 has 15 amino acids. CDR1 and CDR2 from the germline V gene are LNHDA and SQIVND (reference sequence). CDR3: CASNPRREVFVEQFF.

This rearrangement joins TRBV19 to TRBJ2-1. This CDR3 is 11 amino acids long. CDR1 is LNHDA, CDR2 SQIVND, per germline (reference sequence). The CDR3 loop is CASSTYNEQFF.

The chain recombines TRBV6-6 with TRBJ2-1. The CDR3 is 13 amino acids. Germline V gene data show CDR1 as MNHNY and CDR2 as SVGAGI (reference sequence). The CDR3 loop is CASSYGLYNEQFF.

The chain recombines TRBV20-1 with TRBJ2-1; TCRdb selects TRBD1, and the lack of DNA leaves this call unchecked. CDR1 DFQATT and CDR2 SNEGSKA come from the germline V gene (reference sequence). There are 15 residues in the CDR3. The CDR3 sequence: CSARATGQGSHEQFF.

The rearrangement joins TRBV15 to TRBJ2-5. CDR1 is LNHNV, CDR2 YYDKDF, per germline (reference sequence). CDR3 length equals 13 residues. The CDR3 sequence is CATSRVIEETQYF. Filled out from reference TRBV15 and TRBJ2-5, the complete variable domain reads DAMVIQNPRYQVTQFGKPVTLSCSQTLNHNVMYWYQQKSSQAPKLLFHYYDKDFNNEADTPDNFQSRRPNTSFCFLDIRSPGLGDTAMYLCATSRVIEETQYFGPGTRLLVL.

The chain has TRBV6-2 or TRBV6-3 and TRBJ1-5; TCRdb's D call, TRBD1, is unchecked because there is no DNA. CDR1 is MNHEY, CDR2 SVGEGT, per germline. CDR3 length equals 15 residues. The CDR3 spells CASSTKTGSDQPQHF.

The V call is TRBV12-3 or TRBV12-4, the J call TRBJ2-1; TCRdb names TRBD2, which stays unverified in the absence of DNA. The CDR3 consists of 14 residues. The CDR3: CASSLTSGASEQFF.

This chain links TRBV3-1 with TRBJ1-1; without DNA, the TCRdb call of TRBD1 cannot be checked. The CDR3 has 20 residues. Germline-derived CDR1 and CDR2 are LGHDT and YNNKEL (reference sequence). CDR3: CASSQSLDAQGAGMNTEAFF.

This rearrangement joins TRBV25-1 to TRBJ2-5; TCRdb reports TRBD2, a call that lacks DNA to check it against. CDR1 and CDR2 from the germline V gene are MGHDK and SYGVNS. CDR3 length equals 16 residues. The CDR3 region is CASSEWGLAGEETQYF.

V gene TRBV6-2 or TRBV6-3 combines with J gene TRBJ2-1; checking the TCRdb D call of TRBD1 is not possible without DNA. CDR1 and CDR2 from the germline V gene are MNHEY and SVGEGT. This CDR3 comprises 15 residues. CDR3 amino acids: CASSYNPGGRDEQFF.

The rearrangement joins TRBV12-3 or TRBV12-4 to TRBJ2-7. This CDR3 is built from 13 residues. CDR3 protein: CASSLGTQYEQYF.

The V call is TRBV9, the J call TRBJ2-5; the D gene TCRdb calls, TRBD1, cannot be checked with no DNA. This CDR3 comprises 12 residues. Germline-derived CDR1 and CDR2 are SGDLS and YYNGEE. CDR3: CASSAGAETQYF.

The CDR3 sequence is CASSYRVHEQYF. The V call is TRBV7-9, the J call TRBJ2-7; TCRdb names TRBD1, which stays unverified in the absence of DNA. CDR1 and CDR2 (germline): SEHNR, FQNEAQ (reference sequence). The CDR3 sequence is 12 residues long.

The rearrangement joins TRBV28 to TRBJ2-1; without DNA, the TCRdb call of TRBD1 cannot be checked. Germline V gives CDR1 MDHEN, CDR2 SYDVKM. The CDR3 sequence is 16 residues long. CDR3 residues: CASSLLIGQGYDEQFF.

The chain employs TRBV7-9 and TRBJ1-5. CDR3 length equals 13 residues. Germline CDR1 SEHNR, CDR2 FQNEAQ (reference sequence). Here the CDR3 reads CASSPDEYQPQHF.

The chain uses TRBV7-9 and TRBJ2-2; the D call of TRBD1 rests on TCRdb alone, since no DNA is present to check it. The CDR3 extends over 16 amino acids. Germline V lookup: CDR1 SEHNR, CDR2 FQNEAQ (reference sequence). The CDR3 reads CASSLAGTENTGELFF.

The chain combines TRBV29-1 with TRBJ2-7; TCRdb reports TRBD1, a call that lacks DNA to check it against. From germline, CDR1 is SQVTM and CDR2 ANQGSEA. The CDR3 extends over 13 amino acids. The CDR3 reads CSVRGQGEYEQYF.

The chain couples TRBV29-1 to TRBJ2-7; the TCRdb D gene call, TRBD1, has no DNA to confirm it. The germline V gene encodes CDR1 SQVTM and CDR2 ANQGSEA. This CDR3 spans 13 amino acids. CDR3 amino acids: CSVLRTGDYEQYF.

The gene calls are TRBV7-8 and TRBJ2-3; TCRdb selects TRBD2, and the lack of DNA leaves this call unchecked. Germline V gives CDR1 SGHVS, CDR2 FQNEAQ. The CDR3 totals 20 residues. The CDR3 reads CASSFLRRTSGGLPTDTQYF.

The chain combines TRBV11-3 with TRBJ2-5; with no DNA, the TCRdb D assignment of TRBD1 cannot be verified. From germline, CDR1 is SGHNT and CDR2 YENEEA. CDR3 size: 15 residues. Here the CDR3 reads CASSLGGRYQETQYF. Supplemented by reference TRBV11-3 and TRBJ2-5, the full variable domain reads EAGVVQSPRYKIIEKKQPVAFWCNPISGHNTLYWYLQNLGQGPELLIRYENEEAVDDSQLPKDRFSAERLKGVDSTLKIQPAELGDSAVYLCASSLGGRYQETQYFGPGTRLLVL.

This rearrangement joins TRBV4-1 to TRBJ1-1. CDR3 length: 16 residues. Germline loops: CDR1 MGHRA, CDR2 YSYEKL. The CDR3 reads CASSQVRVLGYTEAFF.

This rearrangement joins TRBV29-1 to TRBJ2-1; TCRdb picks TRBD1, but there is no DNA to check that call. The V gene's germline CDR1 is SQVTM and CDR2 ANQGSEA. This CDR3 contains 15 residues. The CDR3 loop reads CSVEGQPGSYNEQFF.

The chain recombines TRBV4-1 with TRBJ2-7; TCRdb names TRBD1, which stays unverified in the absence of DNA. Germline-derived CDR1 and CDR2 are MGHRA and YSYEKL. The CDR3 has 14 amino acids. CDR3: CASSQGAGAYEQYF.